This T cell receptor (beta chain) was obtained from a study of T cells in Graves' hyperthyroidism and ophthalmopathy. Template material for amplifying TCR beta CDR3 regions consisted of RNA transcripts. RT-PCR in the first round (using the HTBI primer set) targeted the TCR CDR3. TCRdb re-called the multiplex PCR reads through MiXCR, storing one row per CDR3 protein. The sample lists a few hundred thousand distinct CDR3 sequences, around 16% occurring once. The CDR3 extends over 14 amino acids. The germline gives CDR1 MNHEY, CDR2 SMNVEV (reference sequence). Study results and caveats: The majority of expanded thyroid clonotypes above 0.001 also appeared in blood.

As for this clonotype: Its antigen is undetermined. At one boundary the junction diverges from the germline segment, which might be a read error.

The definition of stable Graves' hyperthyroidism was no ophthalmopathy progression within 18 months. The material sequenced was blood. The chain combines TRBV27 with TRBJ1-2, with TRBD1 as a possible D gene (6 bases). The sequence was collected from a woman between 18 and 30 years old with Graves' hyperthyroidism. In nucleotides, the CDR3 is TGTGCCAGCAGTGAATACAGGGAGGGCTATAGCTACACCTTC. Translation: CASSEYREGYSYTF.